The rows below give T cell receptor beta chains drawn from one sample of a study of T cell repertoires in cytomegalovirus infection. Their antigen targets remain unknown. A single record per CDR3 protein comes from TCRdb applying MiXCR to the reads. Among about 700,000 distinct CDR3 sequences listed, about 33% were seen once. The sequenced sample was cultured PBMCs, obtained from culture after CMV antigen stimulation. The receptor set was obtained from a human donor in good health (CMV status not recorded). Some clones in this sample may be carry-over from other donors' samples. Each CDR3 is given with its conserved first and last residue. A D gene is named only where the DNA matches it firmly. Size is stated for part of the rows, as once, few or many counts, or as a class when the clone is expanded.

d_call,j_call,clone_size,v_call,cdr3_aa,cdr3_nt
TRBD2,TRBJ2-3,-,TRBV19,CASSIPAGTSGDAQYF,TGTGCCAGTAGTATCCCCGCCGGGACTAGCGGAGATGCGCAGTATTTT
-,TRBJ2-2,-,TRBV7-2,CASSLNVVAGELFF,TGTGCCAGCAGCTTAAATGTTGTCGCCGGGGAGCTGTTTTTT
TRBD2,TRBJ2-2,-,TRBV7-7,CASSLGTSKTGELFF,TGTGCCAGCAGCCTCGGGACTAGCAAAACCGGGGAGCTGTTTTTT
-,TRBJ2-1,many,TRBV7-2,CASSLGSRGLSNEQFF,TGTGCCAGCAGCTTAGGATCGCGGGGGCTCTCCAATGAGCAGTTCTTC
-,TRBJ2-3,-,TRBV6-4,CASSSGQLDTQYF,TGTGCCAGCAGTTCCGGGCAACTAGATACGCAGTATTTT
-,TRBJ2-3,-,TRBV20-1,CSADWGDTQYF,TGCAGTGCCGATTGGGGGGATACGCAGTATTTT
-,TRBJ2-3,-,TRBV9,CASSVGPPQADTQYF,TGTGCCAGCAGCGTAGGTCCCCCCCAAGCAGATACGCAGTATTTT
TRBD2,TRBJ2-1,-,TRBV4-1,CASSQVEAGGKDEQFF,TGCGCCAGCAGCCAAGTTGAAGCGGGAGGGAAGGATGAGCAGTTCTTC
-,TRBJ1-5,-,TRBV12-3/TRBV12-4,CASNTGMGQPQHF,TGTGCCAGCAATACAGGGATGGGGCAGCCCCAGCATTTT
-,TRBJ1-1,-,TRBV19,CASNIPELNTEAFF,TGTGCCAGTAATATACCAGAACTCAACACTGAAGCTTTCTTT
TRBD1,TRBJ1-1,few,TRBV7-2,CASSGFQGAGTEAFF,TGTGCCAGCAGCGGTTTCCAGGGGGCGGGGACTGAAGCTTTCTTT
-,TRBJ1-6,-,TRBV7-2,CASSLLRAPFHF,TGTGCCAGCAGCCTACTCCGGGCACCCTTCCACTTT
-,TRBJ1-1,-,TRBV30,CAWSQAGLMGTEAFF,TGTGCCTGGAGTCAAGCTGGGTTAATGGGGACTGAAGCTTTCTTT
-,TRBJ2-7,-,TRBV20-1,CSAPNPRQDSYEQYF,TGCAGTGCCCCTAATCCCAGACAGGACTCCTACGAGCAGTACTTC
-,TRBJ2-4,once,TRBV6-6,CASSSSKRSWTHIQYF,TGTGCCAGCAGTTCCTCTAAGCGGTCCTGGACCCACATTCAGTACTTC
TRBD1,TRBJ1-3,few,TRBV7-8,CASSQDRGGNTIYF,TGTGCCAGCAGCCAGGACAGGGGTGGCAACACCATATATTTT
-,TRBJ2-1,-,TRBV19,CASSIDHEQFF,TGTGCCAGTAGTATAGATCATGAGCAGTTCTTC
-,TRBJ2-1,-,TRBV5-4,CASSLSPEPDNEQFF,TGTGCCAGCAGCTTGAGCCCGGAACCTGACAATGAGCAGTTCTTC
-,TRBJ1-6,-,TRBV20-1,CSASGQGLSSYNSPLHF,TGCAGTGCTAGCGGTCAGGGGCTTAGCTCCTATAATTCACCCCTCCACTTT
-,TRBJ1-5,-,TRBV6-2/TRBV6-3,CATQRWVRQPQHF,TGTGCCACCCAAAGGTGGGTGAGACAGCCCCAGCATTTT
-,TRBJ2-5,-,TRBV2,CASSEVLMETQYF,TGTGCCAGCAGTGAAGTCCTCATGGAGACCCAGTACTTC
-,TRBJ2-1,-,TRBV2,CASSEVRSSYNEQFF,TGTGCCAGCAGTGAGGTTCGGAGCTCCTACAATGAGCAGTTCTTC
-,TRBJ2-3,once,TRBV6-1,CASSEGGGAWDTQYF,TGTGCCAGCAGTGAAGGAGGGGGGGCCTGGGATACGCAGTATTTT
-,TRBJ2-3,many,TRBV7-2,CASSLALLSTDTQYF,TGTGCCAGCAGCTTAGCGCTTTTAAGCACAGATACGCAGTATTTT
-,TRBJ1-5,few,TRBV6-2/TRBV6-3,CASSYSNFRPDQPQHF,TGTGCCAGCAGTTACTCGAATTTCCGGCCTGATCAGCCCCAGCATTTT
-,TRBJ2-2,-,TRBV12-3/TRBV12-4,CASHPHGTDTGELFF,TGTGCCTCCCATCCCCACGGGACCGACACCGGGGAGCTGTTTTTT
TRBD1,TRBJ1-3,few,TRBV29-1,CSAGGQTGNTIYF,TGCAGCGCTGGGGGACAGACTGGAAACACCATATATTTT
TRBD2,TRBJ2-5,-,TRBV7-9,CASSSPSGGQETQYF,TGTGCCAGCAGCTCACCTAGCGGGGGACAAGAGACCCAGTACTTC
-,TRBJ1-1,few,TRBV7-2,CASSLEGWGLPEAFF,TGTGCCAGCAGCTTAGAGGGTTGGGGACTGCCTGAAGCTTTCTTT
TRBD2,TRBJ2-1,-,TRBV12-5,CASGWETSGGFLEQFF,TGTGCTAGTGGTTGGGAGACTAGCGGGGGGTTTTTAGAGCAGTTCTTC
TRBD2,TRBJ2-2,once,TRBV20-1,CSARKAARSGALTGELFF,TGCAGTGCTAGAAAGGCGGCGCGTAGCGGGGCCCTAACCGGGGAGCTGTTTTTT
-,TRBJ1-3,-,TRBV27,CASNTSRTLGNTIYF,TGTGCCAGCAACACAAGCCGAACCCTCGGAAACACCATATATTTT
TRBD1,TRBJ1-2,-,TRBV29-1,CSVGTGVNYGYTF,TGCAGCGTTGGGACAGGGGTTAACTATGGCTACACCTTC
TRBD1,TRBJ1-3,few,TRBV28,CASRTGTGARSGNTIYF,TGTGCCAGCAGAACCGGGACAGGGGCCCGCTCTGGAAACACCATATATTTT
TRBD2,TRBJ2-3,-,TRBV20-1,CSARDRREGDTQYF,TGCAGTGCTAGAGACCGGCGGGAGGGGGATACGCAGTATTTT
-,TRBJ2-1,few,TRBV12-5,CASGSRGLGLEQFF,TGTGCTAGTGGCTCCCGGGGCCTCGGCCTTGAGCAGTTCTTC
TRBD2,TRBJ2-1,-,TRBV20-1,CSARVSVAGAYNEQFF,TGCAGTGCTAGAGTCAGTGTAGCGGGGGCCTACAATGAGCAGTTCTTC
-,TRBJ2-1,-,TRBV20-1,CSAPGVTEQFF,TGCAGTGCCCCCGGCGTGACTGAGCAGTTCTTC
TRBD1,TRBJ1-1,-,TRBV19,CATTGQANTEAFF,TGTGCCACTACAGGACAGGCCAACACTGAAGCTTTCTTT
TRBD2,TRBJ2-5,few,TRBV7-8,CASSLGIAGGQETQYF,TGTGCCAGCAGCTTAGGGATAGCGGGGGGTCAAGAGACCCAGTACTTC
TRBD2,TRBJ2-1,-,TRBV6-5,CASSYEGGRETMSYNEQFF,TGTGCCAGCAGTTACGAGGGCGGGAGGGAAACAATGTCCTACAATGAGCAGTTCTTC
-,TRBJ2-7,-,TRBV7-2,CASSASDAKEYF,TGTGCCAGCAGCGCTTCGGACGCTAAGGAGTACTTC
TRBD2,TRBJ2-1,-,TRBV20-1,CSARTSGGTRVYNEQFF,TGCAGTGCCCGGACTAGCGGGGGGACGAGGGTGTACAATGAGCAGTTCTTC
-,TRBJ2-3,once,TRBV19,CASSTRQARTDTQYF,TGTGCCAGTAGTACCAGACAGGCCCGCACAGATACGCAGTATTTT
-,TRBJ1-2,-,TRBV6-2/TRBV6-3,CASSSSGRWGGYTF,TGTGCCAGCAGTTCGTCGGGACGATGGGGCGGCTACACCTTC
-,TRBJ1-2,-,TRBV2,CASRGPGTIPLYGYTF,TGTGCCAGCAGGGGACCGGGGACCATCCCCCTCTATGGCTACACCTTC
TRBD1,TRBJ1-5,many,TRBV12-3/TRBV12-4,CASSPDRDSNQPQHF,TGTGCCAGCAGTCCGGACAGGGATAGCAATCAGCCCCAGCATTTT
TRBD1,TRBJ1-5,-,TRBV28,CASSWDRGHQPQHF,TGTGCCAGCAGCTGGGACAGGGGCCATCAGCCCCAGCATTTT